Here is one T cell receptor (beta chain) with its context. Authors' analysis steps: The authors estimated nucleated cell counts from reference gene primer amplification. Assay: immunoSEQ multiplex PCR; the TCRdb copy retains only in-frame clones and omits some. The DNA was the basis for D and trimming; V, J and clone size are from that table. The repertoire has approximately 160,000 clones, around 80% of them found once; the top ten carry approximately 10%. This sample was included in a study of blood T cell repertoires in COVID-19. Across the whole study: Sites across the United States, Italy and Spain contributed samples from acute and convalescent COVID-19.

The clonotype originates from a man aged 55 to 70 with active or convalescent COVID-19. Sequenced: peripheral blood.

The CDR3 DNA is TGTGCCAGCAGCTCGACAGGGGACACTTCTAACTATGGCTACACCTTC. This codes for CASSSTGDTSNYGYTF. The rearrangement joins TRBV5-8 to TRBJ1-2; 8 nucleotides match TRBD1. CDR1 is SGHTS, CDR2 YDEGEE, per germline. J lost 0 bases, V lost 3 bases, and 7 bases had no gene match. CDR3 length equals 16 residues.